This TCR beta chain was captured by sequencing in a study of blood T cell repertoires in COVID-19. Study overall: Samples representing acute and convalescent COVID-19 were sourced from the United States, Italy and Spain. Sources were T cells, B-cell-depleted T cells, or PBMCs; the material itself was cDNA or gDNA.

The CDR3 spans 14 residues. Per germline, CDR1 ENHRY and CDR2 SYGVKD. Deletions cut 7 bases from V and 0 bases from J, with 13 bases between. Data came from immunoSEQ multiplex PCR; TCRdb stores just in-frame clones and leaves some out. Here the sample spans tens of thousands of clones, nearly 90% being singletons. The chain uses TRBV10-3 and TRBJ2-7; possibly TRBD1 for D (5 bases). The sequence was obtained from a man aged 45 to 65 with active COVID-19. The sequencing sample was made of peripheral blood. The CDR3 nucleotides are TGTGCCATCAAATTGGGGCAGCACTCCTACGAGCAGTACTTC. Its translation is CAIKLGQHSYEQYF.